Presented here are 12 T cell receptor beta chains from one specimen sequenced in a study of early T cells in non-severe SARS-CoV-2 infection (dated by TCRdb to the early 2020s). Preparation of the library involved 5' RACE. For sequencing, a NextSeq 500 was employed. TCRdb itself trimmed the public reads at Q25 with fastp, ran MiXCR and retained productive beta chains. Rows are unified per CDR3 protein, each entry keeping the most common DNA and genes. A total of tens of thousands of distinct CDR3 sequences appear in this sample, 11% of them only once. Of the sample, more than 10% is held by the ten largest clones. This specimen was whole blood, taken at baseline. Receptors originate from an adult who was a healthcare worker with PCR-confirmed SARS-CoV-2 infection or an uninfected control (not recorded which).

The CDR3: CASSLSGTGPQETQYF. The CDR3 DNA reads TGTGCCAGCAGCTTATCTGGCACGGGACCACAAGAGACCCAGTACTTC. V and J are TRBV7-9 and TRBJ2-5; D is tentatively TRBD1 or TRBD2 (5 bases each). The ends were cut back, 2 bases at V and 2 bases at J, with 15 bases in the middle. CDR1 and CDR2 (germline): SEHNR, FQNEAQ (reference sequence). This CDR3 is built from 16 residues.

Within the sample, this clonotype is medium-sized. The chain joins TRBV7-8 to TRBJ2-2; D uncertain. Trimming removed 4 bases from V and 1 base from J, with 4 bases in between. This CDR3 is built from 13 residues. The germline CDR1 and CDR2 sequences are SGHVS and FQNEAQ. The CDR3 spells CASSSRNTGELFF. As DNA, the CDR3 is TGTGCCAGCAGCTCACGGAACACCGGGGAGCTGTTTTTT.

The table lists this clonotype with many counts. The chain links TRBV2 to TRBJ1-4; D ambiguous. The ends were cut back, 8 bases at V and 8 bases at J, with 15 bases in the middle. CDR1 is SNHLY, CDR2 FYNNEI, per germline. The CDR3 sequence is 13 residues long. Here the CDR3 reads CASVKPRGEKLFF. The DNA of the CDR3 is TGTGCCAGCGTCAAGCCGCGCGGCGAAAAACTGTTTTTT.

This clonotype was counted ten times or more. V is TRBV3-1 and J is TRBJ1-2; a possible D gene is TRBD1 (5 bases). From germline, CDR1 is LGHDT and CDR2 YNNKEL (reference sequence). The CDR3 runs to 13 residues. V was trimmed by 1 base and J by 2 bases, leaving 5 bases between them. CDR3 nucleotides: TGTGCCAGCAGCCAAGGGGGGAACTATGGCTACACCTTC. This sequence encodes CASSQGGNYGYTF.

This clonotype was picked up a small number of times. CDR3 in DNA: TGTGCCAGCAGTTACATGGTGGGACAAGAGACCCAGTACTTC. Encoded protein: CASSYMVGQETQYF. The chain links TRBV6-2 or TRBV6-3 to TRBJ2-5; D ambiguous. Germline CDR1 MNHEY, CDR2 SVGEGT. The CDR3 length is 14 residues. The V gene lost 2 bases and the J gene lost 2 bases, with 9 bases spanning the gap.

The V and J genes are TRBV28 and TRBJ2-3, with 10 bases lining up with TRBD1. V gave up 3 bases and J gave up 6 bases; unmatched junction bases: 12. This CDR3 is built from 17 residues. The V gene's germline CDR1 is MDHEN and CDR2 SYDVKM. DNA for the CDR3: TGTGCCAGCAGTTTGCCGGGACAGGGGCCGACAGGGGATACGCAGTATTTT. Translating gives CASSLPGQGPTGDTQYF.

In this sample, this clonotype turned up a few times. J is TRBJ2-7 and V is TRBV20-1; D is possibly TRBD1 (6 bases). V lost 1 base and J 2 bases, leaving 9 bases between the germline ends. This CDR3 is built from 13 residues. The germline V gene has CDR1 DFQATT and CDR2 SNEGSKA (reference sequence). The CDR3 protein is CSARGTVAYEQYF. The CDR3 DNA is TGCAGTGCTAGAGGGACAGTCGCCTACGAGCAGTACTTC.

This clonotype has only a few counts. J is TRBJ2-6 and V is TRBV28; 7 positions agree with TRBD1. CDR3 length equals 16 residues. CDR1 is MDHEN and CDR2 is SYDVKM in the germline V gene. V lost 4 bases and J lost 0; bases outside the gene matches: 3. DNA for the CDR3: TGTGCCAGCAGTTGGGGACAGTACTCTGGGGCCAACGTCCTGACTTTC. Translating it yields CASSWGQYSGANVLTF.

This clonotype was counted only a few times. The gene calls are TRBV20-1 and TRBJ2-7; tentatively, D is TRBD2 (5 bases). Germline values: CDR1 DFQATT, CDR2 SNEGSKA (reference sequence). This CDR3 is built from 12 residues. Between the trimmed V and J ends, which lost 4 bases and 6 bases, there was a span of 13 bases. CDR3 sequence (DNA): TGCAGTGCTATGAGGGTCCGGGGCGAGCAGTACTTC. It yields the protein CSAMRVRGEQYF.

The V gene is TRBV29-1, the J gene TRBJ2-1, with D tentatively TRBD2 (6 bases). Germline assignment: CDR1 SQVTM and CDR2 ANQGSEA. Trimming stripped 7 bases from V and 14 bases from J, with 21 bases between. CDR3 length: 12 amino acids. This chain's CDR3 is CSGQPGLGEEFF. The CDR3 nucleotides are TGCAGCGGACAACCGGGCCTGGGGGAGGAGTTCTTC.

The V call is TRBV29-1, the J call TRBJ1-4, with 7 bases lining up with TRBD1. Germline assignment: CDR1 SQVTM and CDR2 ANQGSEA. There are 13 residues in the CDR3. With 5 bases clipped from V and 5 bases from J, the junction kept 5 bases outside the gene matches. CDR3 loop: CSVHGTDNEKLFF. The CDR3, as DNA: TGCAGCGTTCACGGGACAGACAATGAAAAACTGTTTTTT.

This clonotype was found many times. The J gene is TRBJ2-1, the V gene TRBV20-1, with D perhaps TRBD1 or TRBD2 (6 bases each). CDR3 length: 13 amino acids. The V gene's germline CDR1 is DFQATT and CDR2 SNEGSKA (reference sequence). V was shortened by 3 bases and J by 4 bases, with 10 bases between the two germline ends. CDR3 residues: CSASWGAYNEQFF. DNA of the CDR3: TGCAGTGCTAGTTGGGGGGCTTACAATGAGCAGTTCTTC.